This TCR beta chain was identified in a study of response to subunit inactivated influenza vaccine. This CDR3 contains 13 residues. The germline gives CDR1 SQVTM, CDR2 ANQGSEA. V lost 7 bases to trimming and J lost 6 bases; unmatched junction nucleotides: 12. This clonotype showed up just a few times. A single record per CDR3 protein comes from TCRdb applying MiXCR to the RT-PCR reads. In the table there are approximately 500,000 distinct CDR3 sequences, around a quarter of which are singletons. These records were also assigned to another study, of T cells expressing NK-cell markers. According to that study: cDNA encoding TCR beta was synthesized via 5'RACE template switching incorporating UMIs.

This rearrangement joins TRBV29-1 to TRBJ2-7; 7 positions match TRBD1. The receptor was derived from a man over 45 who received an inactivated influenza vaccine. The sample in question was CD4+ T cells sorted from PBMCs, obtained roughly 12 days after vaccination. The CDR3 loop is CSAEERGLPEQYF. Here the CDR3 DNA reads TGCAGCGCCGAAGAGAGGGGGCTCCCCGAGCAGTACTTC.